The rows below give T cell receptor beta chains drawn from one sample of a study of T cells after yellow fever vaccination. TCRdb ran MiXCR on the 5' RACE reads and lists one entry per CDR3 protein. The sample has a few hundred thousand distinct CDR3 sequences, roughly a sixth seen once. This sample comprised PBMCs, obtained about 5 days after the first yellow fever vaccination. The receptors stem from a man between 18 and 29 years old who received the YFV17D yellow fever vaccine. Each CDR3 is given with its conserved first and last residue. D genes are given only for firm matches. A row's size may be missing; if present it is once, few, many or a size class.

j_call: TRBJ2-2; v_call: TRBV14; clone_size: .; d_call: TRBD1; cdr3_aa: CASSQCCYRDSENTGELFF; cdr3_nt: TGTGCCAGCAGCCAATGCTGCTACAGGGACAGCGAGAACACCGGGGAGCTGTTTTTT
j_call: TRBJ2-1; v_call: TRBV28; clone_size: .; d_call: .; cdr3_aa: CATFGQPNNEQFF; cdr3_nt: TGTGCCACCTTTGGACAGCCAAACAATGAGCAGTTCTTC
j_call: TRBJ1-4; v_call: TRBV18; clone_size: .; d_call: TRBD1; cdr3_aa: CASSPLTGGYEKLFF; cdr3_nt: TGTGCCAGCTCACCCCTGACAGGGGGATATGAAAAACTGTTTTTT
j_call: TRBJ2-5; v_call: TRBV15; clone_size: many; d_call: .; cdr3_aa: CATSRDQQETQYF; cdr3_nt: TGTGCCACCAGCAGAGATCAACAGGAGACCCAGTACTTC
j_call: TRBJ2-3; v_call: TRBV18; clone_size: .; d_call: .; cdr3_aa: CASSPDRSSDTQYF; cdr3_nt: TGTGCCAGCTCACCGGACCGGTCGTCAGATACGCAGTATTTT
j_call: TRBJ1-6; v_call: TRBV19; clone_size: .; d_call: TRBD1; cdr3_aa: CASNAGTGNSPLHF; cdr3_nt: TGTGCCAGCAACGCCGGGACAGGGAATTCACCCCTCCACTTT
j_call: TRBJ1-5; v_call: TRBV12-3/TRBV12-4; clone_size: .; d_call: .; cdr3_aa: CASSLAGSHGGQPQHF; cdr3_nt: TGTGCCAGCAGTTTAGCGGGGTCCCACGGAGGCCAGCCCCAGCATTTT
j_call: TRBJ1-2; v_call: TRBV6-1; clone_size: few; d_call: .; cdr3_aa: CAMRRNYGYTF; cdr3_nt: TGTGCCATGCGCAGGAACTATGGCTACACCTTC
j_call: TRBJ1-1; v_call: TRBV7-2; clone_size: many; d_call: .; cdr3_aa: CASSLANFGGNTEAFF; cdr3_nt: TGTGCCAGCAGCTTAGCCAACTTTGGTGGGAACACTGAAGCTTTCTTT
j_call: TRBJ1-1; v_call: TRBV18; clone_size: many; d_call: .; cdr3_aa: CASSPPGRNTEAFF; cdr3_nt: TGTGCCAGCTCACCACCGGGCAGGAACACTGAAGCTTTCTTT
j_call: TRBJ2-1; v_call: TRBV20-1; clone_size: .; d_call: TRBD2; cdr3_aa: CSAIGPVAGSYNEQFF; cdr3_nt: TGCAGTGCTATAGGTCCCGTAGCGGGGAGCTACAATGAGCAGTTCTTC
j_call: TRBJ1-6; v_call: TRBV13; clone_size: many; d_call: .; cdr3_aa: CASHSQSSYNSPLHF; cdr3_nt: TGTGCCAGTCATTCACAGAGCTCCTATAATTCACCCCTCCACTTT
j_call: TRBJ1-1; v_call: TRBV7-9; clone_size: few; d_call: .; cdr3_aa: CASSLDAVRAFF; cdr3_nt: TGTGCCAGCAGCTTAGACGCGGTGAGAGCTTTCTTT
j_call: TRBJ2-5; v_call: TRBV7-8; clone_size: .; d_call: .; cdr3_aa: CASSLGWAAKETQYF; cdr3_nt: TGTGCCAGCAGCTTAGGATGGGCGGCCAAAGAGACCCAGTACTTC
j_call: TRBJ2-3; v_call: TRBV7-7; clone_size: few; d_call: .; cdr3_aa: CASSLERADTQYF; cdr3_nt: TGTGCCAGCAGCTTAGAAAGGGCAGATACGCAGTATTTT
j_call: TRBJ2-7; v_call: TRBV7-2; clone_size: few; d_call: TRBD1; cdr3_aa: CASRDRGGEQYF; cdr3_nt: TGTGCCAGCCGAGACAGGGGTGGCGAGCAGTACTTC
j_call: TRBJ2-3; v_call: TRBV9; clone_size: few; d_call: .; cdr3_aa: CASSHDRDTQYF; cdr3_nt: TGTGCCAGCAGCCACGATAGGGATACGCAGTATTTT
j_call: TRBJ2-1; v_call: TRBV5-1; clone_size: .; d_call: .; cdr3_aa: CASSSRQGVVNEQFF; cdr3_nt: TGCGCCAGCAGCTCTAGGCAGGGAGTGGTCAATGAGCAGTTCTTC
j_call: TRBJ2-1; v_call: TRBV7-3; clone_size: .; d_call: TRBD2; cdr3_aa: CASSLKGTSGLNEQFF; cdr3_nt: TGTGCCAGCAGCTTAAAAGGGACTAGCGGCCTCAATGAGCAGTTCTTC
j_call: TRBJ1-6; v_call: TRBV10-3; clone_size: few; d_call: .; cdr3_aa: CAISESDEKTGDSPLHF; cdr3_nt: TGTGCCATCAGTGAATCCGACGAAAAGACCGGAGATTCACCCCTCCACTTT
j_call: TRBJ2-1; v_call: TRBV12-3/TRBV12-4; clone_size: .; d_call: .; cdr3_aa: CASSLWVGGEQFF; cdr3_nt: TGTGCCAGCAGTTTGTGGGTTGGGGGTGAGCAGTTCTTC
j_call: TRBJ2-5; v_call: TRBV20-1; clone_size: many; d_call: TRBD2; cdr3_aa: CSARTSGGETQYF; cdr3_nt: TGCAGTGCTAGGACTAGCGGAGGAGAGACCCAGTACTTC
j_call: TRBJ1-4; v_call: TRBV6-1; clone_size: .; d_call: .; cdr3_aa: CASSEMGAGDEKLFF; cdr3_nt: TGTGCCAGCAGTGAAATGGGGGCAGGGGATGAAAAACTGTTTTTT
j_call: TRBJ2-5; v_call: TRBV30; clone_size: .; d_call: .; cdr3_aa: CAPGQRRETQYF; cdr3_nt: TGTGCCCCGGGCCAAAGAAGGGAGACCCAGTACTTC
j_call: TRBJ2-5; v_call: TRBV5-1; clone_size: few; d_call: .; cdr3_aa: CASSPAVKGGFQETQYF; cdr3_nt: TGCGCCAGCAGCCCCGCAGTGAAAGGGGGTTTCCAAGAGACCCAGTACTTC
j_call: TRBJ2-7; v_call: TRBV12-3/TRBV12-4; clone_size: .; d_call: TRBD2; cdr3_aa: CASREGGVYEQYF; cdr3_nt: TGTGCCAGCAGGGAGGGAGGGGTCTACGAGCAGTACTTC
j_call: TRBJ2-1; v_call: TRBV7-2; clone_size: few; d_call: .; cdr3_aa: CASSLFIPPDEQFF; cdr3_nt: TGTGCCAGCAGCTTATTTATACCTCCGGATGAGCAGTTCTTC
j_call: TRBJ2-2; v_call: TRBV19; clone_size: .; d_call: TRBD2; cdr3_aa: CASRKLAGTNTGELFF; cdr3_nt: TGTGCCAGTAGGAAACTAGCGGGGACGAACACCGGGGAGCTGTTTTTT
j_call: TRBJ2-5; v_call: TRBV6-5; clone_size: .; d_call: .; cdr3_aa: CASSSRPLGETQYF; cdr3_nt: TGTGCCAGCAGTTCCCGGCCTCTTGGGGAGACCCAGTACTTC
j_call: TRBJ2-4; v_call: TRBV5-6; clone_size: few; d_call: .; cdr3_aa: CASSLDGGYQNIQYF; cdr3_nt: TGTGCCAGCAGCTTGGACGGAGGATATCAAAACATTCAGTACTTC
j_call: TRBJ2-5; v_call: TRBV28; clone_size: .; d_call: .; cdr3_aa: CASRNIRGRRETQYF; cdr3_nt: TGTGCCAGCAGGAACATTCGGGGGCGCCGTGAGACCCAGTACTTC
j_call: TRBJ2-5; v_call: TRBV7-9; clone_size: few; d_call: .; cdr3_aa: CASSWDLRETQYF; cdr3_nt: TGTGCCAGCAGTTGGGACTTACGAGAGACCCAGTACTTC